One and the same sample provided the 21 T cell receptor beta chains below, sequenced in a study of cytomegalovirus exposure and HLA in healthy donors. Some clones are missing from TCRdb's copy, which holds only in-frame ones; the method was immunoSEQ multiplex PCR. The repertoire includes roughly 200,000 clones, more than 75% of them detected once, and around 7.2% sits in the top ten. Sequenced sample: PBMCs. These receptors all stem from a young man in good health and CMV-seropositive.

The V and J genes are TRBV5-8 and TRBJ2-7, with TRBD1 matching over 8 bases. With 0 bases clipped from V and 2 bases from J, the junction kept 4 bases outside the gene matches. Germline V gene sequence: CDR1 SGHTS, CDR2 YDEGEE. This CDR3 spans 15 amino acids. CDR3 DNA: TGTGCCAGCAGCTTGGGGGACAGGATCACCTACGAGCAGTACTTC. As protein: CASSLGDRITYEQYF.

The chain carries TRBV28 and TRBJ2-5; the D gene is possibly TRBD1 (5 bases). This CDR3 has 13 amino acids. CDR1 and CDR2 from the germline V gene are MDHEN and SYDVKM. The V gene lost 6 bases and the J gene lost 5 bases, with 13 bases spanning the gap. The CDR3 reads CASSPAGQETQYF. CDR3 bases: TGTGCCAGCAGCCCTGCAGGGCAGGAGACCCAGTACTTC.

The CDR3 region is CASRRSDETQYF. DNA for the CDR3: TGTGCCAGCAGGCGGTCCGACGAGACCCAGTACTTC. The rearrangement links TRBV6-5 to TRBJ2-5; no clear D gene. V dropped 6 bases and J dropped 5 bases, with 10 bases sitting between them. CDR1 and CDR2 from the germline V gene are MNHEY and SVGAGI. The CDR3 has 12 amino acids.

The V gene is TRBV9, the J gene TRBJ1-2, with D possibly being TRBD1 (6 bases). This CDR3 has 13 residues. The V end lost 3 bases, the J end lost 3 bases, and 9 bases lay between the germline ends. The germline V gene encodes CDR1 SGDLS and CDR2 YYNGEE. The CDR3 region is CASSARTDYGYTF. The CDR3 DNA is TGTGCCAGCAGCGCCCGGACAGACTATGGCTACACCTTC. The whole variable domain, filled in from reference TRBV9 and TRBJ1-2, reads DSGVTQTPKHLITATGQRVTLRCSPRSGDLSVYWYQQSLDQGLQFLIQYYNGEERAKGNILERFSAQQFPDLHSELNLSSLELGDSALYFCASSARTDYGYTFGSGTRLTVV.

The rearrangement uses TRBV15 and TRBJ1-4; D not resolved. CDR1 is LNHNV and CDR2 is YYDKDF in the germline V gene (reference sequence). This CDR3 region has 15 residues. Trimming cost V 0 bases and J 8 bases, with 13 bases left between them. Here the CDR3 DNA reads TGTGCCACCAGCAGAGAGGGGAATTCAGGAGAAAAACTGTTTTTT. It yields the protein CATSREGNSGEKLFF.

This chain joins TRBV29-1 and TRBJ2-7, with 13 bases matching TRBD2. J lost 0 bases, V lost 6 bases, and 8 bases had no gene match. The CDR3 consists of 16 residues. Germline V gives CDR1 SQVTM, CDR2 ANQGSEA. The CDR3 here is CSVLGLAGASSYEQYF. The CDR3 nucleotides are TGCAGCGTCCTTGGACTAGCGGGGGCGAGCTCCTACGAGCAGTACTTC.

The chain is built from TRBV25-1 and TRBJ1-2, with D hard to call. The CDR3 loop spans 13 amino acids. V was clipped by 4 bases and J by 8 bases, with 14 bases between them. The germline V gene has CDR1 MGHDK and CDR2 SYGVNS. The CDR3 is CASSGLLGYGYTF. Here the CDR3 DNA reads TGTGCCAGCAGTGGGCTCCTAGGATACGGCTACACCTTC.

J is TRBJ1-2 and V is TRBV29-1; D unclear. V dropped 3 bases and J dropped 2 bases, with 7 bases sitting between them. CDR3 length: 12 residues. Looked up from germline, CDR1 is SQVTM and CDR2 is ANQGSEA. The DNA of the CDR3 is TGCAGCGTTGAGCTGGGAAACTATGGCTACACCTTC. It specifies CSVELGNYGYTF.

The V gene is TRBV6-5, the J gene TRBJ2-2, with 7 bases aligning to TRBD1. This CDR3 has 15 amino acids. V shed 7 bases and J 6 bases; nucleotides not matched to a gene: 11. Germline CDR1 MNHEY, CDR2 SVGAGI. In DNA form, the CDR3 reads TGTGCCAGCACAAGGGGCAGGGGGTTGGCCGGGGAGCTGTTTTTT. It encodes CASTRGRGLAGELFF.

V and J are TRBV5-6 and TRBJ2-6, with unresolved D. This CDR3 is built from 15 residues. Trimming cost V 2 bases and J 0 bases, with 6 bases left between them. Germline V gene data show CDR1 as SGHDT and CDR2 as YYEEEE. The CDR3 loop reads CASSLQVSGANVLTF. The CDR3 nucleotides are TGTGCCAGCAGCTTACAAGTCTCTGGGGCCAACGTCCTGACTTTC. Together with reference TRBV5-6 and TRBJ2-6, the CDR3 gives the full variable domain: DAGVTQSPTHLIKTRGQQVTLRCSPKSGHDTVSWYQQALGQGPQFIFQYYEEEERQRGNFPDRFSGHQFPNYSSELNVNALLLGDSALYLCASSLQVSGANVLTFGAGSRLTVL.

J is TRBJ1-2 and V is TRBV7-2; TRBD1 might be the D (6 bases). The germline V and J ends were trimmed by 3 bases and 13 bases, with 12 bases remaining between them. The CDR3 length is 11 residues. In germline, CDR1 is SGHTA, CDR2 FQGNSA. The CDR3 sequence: CASSLRTDPTF. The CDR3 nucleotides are TGTGCCAGCAGCTTGCGGACAGATCCCACCTTC. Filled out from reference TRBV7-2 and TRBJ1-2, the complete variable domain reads GAGVSQSPSNKVTEKGKDVELRCDPISGHTALYWYRQSLGQGLEFLIYFQGNSAPDKSGLPSDRFSAERTGGSVSTLTIQRTQQEDSAVYLCASSLRTDPTFGSGTRLTVV.

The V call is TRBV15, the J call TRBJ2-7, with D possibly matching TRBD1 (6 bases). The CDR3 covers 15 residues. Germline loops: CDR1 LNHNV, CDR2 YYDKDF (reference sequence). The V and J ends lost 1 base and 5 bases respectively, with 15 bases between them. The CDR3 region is CATSRAGTSSHEQYF. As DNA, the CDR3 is TGTGCCACCAGCAGAGCCGGGACATCGAGCCACGAGCAGTACTTC. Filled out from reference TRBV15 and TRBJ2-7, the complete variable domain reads DAMVIQNPRYQVTQFGKPVTLSCSQTLNHNVMYWYQQKSSQAPKLLFHYYDKDFNNEADTPDNFQSRRPNTSFCFLDIRSPGLGDTAMYLCATSRAGTSSHEQYFGPGTRLTVT.

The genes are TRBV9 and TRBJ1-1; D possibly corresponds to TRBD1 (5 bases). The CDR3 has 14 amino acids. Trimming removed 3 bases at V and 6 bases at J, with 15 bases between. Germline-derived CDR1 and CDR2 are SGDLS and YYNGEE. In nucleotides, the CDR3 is TGTGCCAGCAGCGATATGGGACGGACCTCTGAAGCTTTCTTT. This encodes CASSDMGRTSEAFF.

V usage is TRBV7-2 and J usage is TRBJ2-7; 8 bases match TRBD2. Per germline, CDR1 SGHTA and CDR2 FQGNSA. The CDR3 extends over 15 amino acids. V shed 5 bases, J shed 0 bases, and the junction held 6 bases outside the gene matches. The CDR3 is CASSPSGRGSYEQYF. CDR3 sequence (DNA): TGTGCCAGCAGCCCCTCCGGGAGGGGCTCCTACGAGCAGTACTTC.

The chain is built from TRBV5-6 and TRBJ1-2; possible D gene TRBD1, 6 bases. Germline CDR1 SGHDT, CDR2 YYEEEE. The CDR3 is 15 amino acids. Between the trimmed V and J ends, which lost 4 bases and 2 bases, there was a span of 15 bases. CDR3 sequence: CASSGRTGQNYGYTF. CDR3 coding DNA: TGTGCCAGCAGCGGACGTACCGGACAGAACTATGGCTACACCTTC.

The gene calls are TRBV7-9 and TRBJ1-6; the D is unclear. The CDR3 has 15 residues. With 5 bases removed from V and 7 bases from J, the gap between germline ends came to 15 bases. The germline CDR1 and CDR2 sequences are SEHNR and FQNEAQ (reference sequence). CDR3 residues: CASSRSATGNSPLHF. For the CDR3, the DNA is TGTGCCAGCAGCCGTTCAGCGACGGGGAATTCACCCCTCCACTTT.

Here the CDR3 DNA reads TGTGCCAGCAGCCGAGGGGTCAGGGGTTCCTACGAGCAGTACTTC. This encodes CASSRGVRGSYEQYF. The chain combines TRBV6-5 with TRBJ2-7; tentative D call: TRBD1 (6 bases). The CDR3 is 15 amino acids. Trimming left V 6 bases short and J 1 base short, with 16 bases between. The germline V gene has CDR1 MNHEY and CDR2 SVGAGI.

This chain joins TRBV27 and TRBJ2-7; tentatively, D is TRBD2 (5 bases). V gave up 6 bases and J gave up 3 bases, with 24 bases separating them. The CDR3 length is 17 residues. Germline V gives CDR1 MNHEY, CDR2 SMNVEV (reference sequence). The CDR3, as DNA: TGTGCCAGCAGCCCCCGGACGGGGAAAGAGGGAGTCTACGAGCAGTACTTC. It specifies CASSPRTGKEGVYEQYF.

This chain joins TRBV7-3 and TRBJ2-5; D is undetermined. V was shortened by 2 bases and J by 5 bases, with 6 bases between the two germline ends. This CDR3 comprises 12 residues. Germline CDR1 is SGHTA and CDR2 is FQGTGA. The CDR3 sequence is CASSLSPETQYF. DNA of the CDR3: TGTGCCAGCAGCTTATCACCGGAGACCCAGTACTTC.

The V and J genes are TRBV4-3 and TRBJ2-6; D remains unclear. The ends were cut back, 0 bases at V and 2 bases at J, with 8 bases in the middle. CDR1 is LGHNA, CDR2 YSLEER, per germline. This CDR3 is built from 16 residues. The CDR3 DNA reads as TGCGCCAGCAGCCAAGAGGTTACAGCTGGGGCCAACGTCCTGACTTTC. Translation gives CASSQEVTAGANVLTF.

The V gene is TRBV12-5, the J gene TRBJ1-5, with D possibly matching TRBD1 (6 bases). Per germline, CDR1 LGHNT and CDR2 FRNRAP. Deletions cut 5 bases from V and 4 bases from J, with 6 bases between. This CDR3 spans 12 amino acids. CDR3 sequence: CASGTGNQPQHF. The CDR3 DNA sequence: TGTGCTAGTGGTACAGGGAATCAGCCCCAGCATTTT.